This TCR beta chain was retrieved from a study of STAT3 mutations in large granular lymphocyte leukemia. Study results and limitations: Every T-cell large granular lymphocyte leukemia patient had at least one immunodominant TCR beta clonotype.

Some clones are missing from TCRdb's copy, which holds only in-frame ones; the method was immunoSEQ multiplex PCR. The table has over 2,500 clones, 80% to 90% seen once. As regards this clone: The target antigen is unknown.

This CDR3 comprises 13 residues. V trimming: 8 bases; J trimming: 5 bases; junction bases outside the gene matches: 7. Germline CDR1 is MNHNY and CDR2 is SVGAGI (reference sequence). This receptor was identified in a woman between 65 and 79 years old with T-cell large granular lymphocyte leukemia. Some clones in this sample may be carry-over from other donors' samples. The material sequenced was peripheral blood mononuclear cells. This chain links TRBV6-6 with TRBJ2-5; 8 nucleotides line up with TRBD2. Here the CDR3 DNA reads TGTGCCAGCTATAGCGGGGATTCGGAGACCCAGTACTTC. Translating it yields CASYSGDSETQYF.